This T cell receptor (beta chain) appears in the sequencing data of a study of cytomegalovirus exposure and HLA in healthy donors. Study-wide results and limits: A classifier reportedly called cytomegalovirus status with high sensitivity and specificity.

Regarding this clone: Its specificity is not known.

TCRdb's copy holds only in-frame clones and misses some; the assay was immunoSEQ multiplex PCR. The sample holds more than 300,000 clones, around 86% seen once. The CDR3 runs 12 residues. J gave up 0 bases and V 11 bases, and 1 base lay outside the gene matches. Germline V gene data show CDR1 as MGHDK and CDR2 as SYGVNS. This sequence originates from a woman between 18 and 29 years old in good health and CMV-seronegative. Sequencing input: PBMCs. This chain links TRBV25-1 with TRBJ2-1, with 7 bases matching TRBD2. This CDR3 is CARGSSYNEQFF. The CDR3 DNA is TGTGCCCGCGGGAGCTCCTACAATGAGCAGTTCTTC. Full variable domain (rest looked up from reference TRBV25-1 and TRBJ2-1): EADIYQTPRYLVIGTGKKITLECSQTMGHDKMYWYQQDPGMELHLIHYSYGVNSTEKGDLSSESTVSRIRTEHFPLTLESARPSHTSQYLCARGSSYNEQFFGPGTRLTVL.